This TCR beta chain was sequenced during a study of early T cells in non-severe SARS-CoV-2 infection. This CDR3 is built from 15 residues. Per germline, CDR1 SSHAT and CDR2 FNYEAQ (reference sequence). Relative to its sample, this clonotype is medium-sized. The junction departs from the called germline gene at one end, perhaps through a read error. In TCRdb, the 5' RACE reads were re-called with MiXCR into one record per CDR3 protein. The table shows tens of thousands of distinct CDR3 sequences, with around 4.4% occurring only once. The TCR sequence derives from an adult who was a healthcare worker with PCR-confirmed SARS-CoV-2 infection or an uninfected control (not recorded which). V and J are TRBV7-7 and TRBJ2-7; 7 bases match TRBD2. What was sequenced was whole blood. The CDR3 is CASSPRLAGPYEQYF. CDR3 bases: TGTGCTAGCAGCCCCCGACTAGCCGGACCCTACGAGCAGTACTTC.